This T cell receptor (beta chain) was found in a study of beta chain features in type 1 diabetes. Across the whole study: Across all samples, some 110 million sorted cells were examined.

The CDR3 has 15 residues. V was clipped by 6 bases and J by 2 bases; unmatched bases: 8. Per germline, CDR1 SNHLY and CDR2 FYNNEI. As concerns this clone: The antigen remains undetermined.

Overall study findings and caveats: Moderate yet significant TCRB CDR3 shortening was seen in Type 1 diabetes patients in all four CD4+ subsets.

Sequenced material consisted of expressed TCRB transcripts (all of the isolated RNA was reverse transcribed). Some clones are missing from TCRdb's copy, which holds only in-frame ones; the method was immunoSEQ multiplex PCR. The sample lists about 700,000 clones, 10% to 15% occurring once. This TCR was sampled from a man aged 18 to 30 with type 1 diabetes. The sample taken for sequencing was naive CD4+ T cells from blood. The chain recombines TRBV2 with TRBJ2-5, with 8 bases aligning to TRBD1. Written as DNA, the CDR3 is TGTGCCAGCAGAAGACAGGGGACCGAACAAGAGACCCAGTACTTC. It yields the protein CASRRQGTEQETQYF.